This T cell receptor beta chain was identified during a study of blood T cell repertoires in COVID-19. The overall study: Some COVID-19 samples were acute and others convalescent; all came from the United States, Italy and Spain. The analysed material was cDNA or gDNA that came from T cells, B-cell-depleted T cells, or PBMCs.

The germline V gene encodes CDR1 MDHEN and CDR2 SYDVKM. This CDR3 has 13 residues. The V segment lost 3 bases and the J segment 5 bases; nucleotides outside the gene matches: 3. Per the original data handling: Reference gene primer amplification gave nucleated cell count estimates. Measured with immunoSEQ multiplex PCR; TCRdb has only the in-frame clones, and not every one. The V and J calls and clone size were taken over from that table, and D and trimming were inferred from the DNA. The table has 250,000 to 350,000 clones, around four fifths seen once. Only a few counts were recorded for this clone.

This sequence joins TRBV28 and TRBJ1-2, with 7 bases lining up with TRBD1. The origin of this receptor is a woman aged 45-60 years with active or convalescent COVID-19. Source material: peripheral blood. The CDR3 DNA follows: TGTGCCAGCAGTTTGGGACAGAGTTATGGCTACACCTTC. Its translation is CASSLGQSYGYTF.